One and the same sample provided the 21 T cell receptor beta chains below, sequenced in a study of shared clonotypes between healthy human individuals. TCRdb's table, derived via immunoSEQ multiplex PCR, lists solely in-frame clones and lacks some. The sample holds about 2.1 million clones; roughly 93% are singletons and the top ten take around 1.7%. The naive CD8 population came from CD45RO-negative cells selected for CCR7, without terminally differentiated effector memory CD45RA+ cells. Source material: naive CD8+ T cells from PBMCs. Receptors were obtained from a man aged 18 to 30 in good health. Some clones in this sample may be carry-over from other donors' samples.

This clone appeared a single time. This chain links TRBV27 with TRBJ2-7; unclear D gene. The ends were cut back, 2 bases at V and 2 bases at J, with 10 bases in the middle. This CDR3 contains 14 residues. CDR1 is MNHEY and CDR2 is SMNVEV in the germline V gene (reference sequence). CDR3 sequence reads: CASSLARRTYEQYF. The CDR3 nucleotides are TGTGCCAGCAGTTTAGCAAGGCGTACCTACGAGCAGTACTTC.

The chain joins TRBV9 to TRBJ2-7, with 7 bases that match TRBD2. The germline gives CDR1 SGDLS, CDR2 YYNGEE. CDR3 length equals 15 residues. J was trimmed by 0 bases and V by 4 bases; bases with no gene match: 7. Here the CDR3 reads CASSSREGTSYEQYF. The CDR3 nucleotides are TGTGCCAGCAGCTCCAGGGAGGGGACCTCCTACGAGCAGTACTTC.

This chain joins TRBV9 and TRBJ2-7; 7 bases match TRBD1. The CDR3 covers 14 residues. The trim removed 0 bases at V and 5 bases at J, leaving 5 bases unmatched. The germline CDR1 and CDR2 sequences are SGDLS and YYNGEE. The CDR3 sequence is CASSVVSGGNEQYF. Written as DNA, the CDR3 is TGTGCCAGCAGCGTAGTGTCAGGGGGAAACGAGCAGTACTTC. Filled out from reference TRBV9 and TRBJ2-7, the complete variable domain reads DSGVTQTPKHLITATGQRVTLRCSPRSGDLSVYWYQQSLDQGLQFLIQYYNGEERAKGNILERFSAQQFPDLHSELNLSSLELGDSALYFCASSVVSGGNEQYFGPGTRLTVT.

V gene TRBV9 combines with J gene TRBJ1-4, with D possibly matching TRBD1 (5 bases). This CDR3 contains 15 residues. CDR1 and CDR2 from the germline V gene are SGDLS and YYNGEE. V shed 4 bases and J shed 8 bases, with 18 bases lying between them. CDR3 in amino acids: CASSLTGTRGEKLFF. The CDR3 bases are TGTGCCAGCAGCCTGACCGGGACCCGAGGGGAAAAACTGTTTTTT. Full variable domain (missing parts from reference TRBV9 and TRBJ1-4): DSGVTQTPKHLITATGQRVTLRCSPRSGDLSVYWYQQSLDQGLQFLIQYYNGEERAKGNILERFSAQQFPDLHSELNLSSLELGDSALYFCASSLTGTRGEKLFFGSGTQLSVL.

J is TRBJ2-7 and V is TRBV27, with a tentative D call TRBD2 (6 bases). The CDR3 is made up of 16 amino acids. The V and J ends lost 5 bases and 2 bases respectively, with 19 bases between them. Germline V lookup: CDR1 MNHEY, CDR2 SMNVEV (reference sequence). The CDR3 sequence: CASSPAWGEWTYEQYF. The CDR3 region has the DNA TGTGCCAGCAGTCCGGCGTGGGGGGAGTGGACCTACGAGCAGTACTTC.

The chain recombines TRBV27 with TRBJ2-1; D may be TRBD1 (6 bases). The CDR3 is 15 residues long. Germline values: CDR1 MNHEY, CDR2 SMNVEV (reference sequence). Between the trimmed V and J ends, which lost 6 bases and 3 bases, there was a span of 15 bases. The CDR3 DNA is TGTGCCAGCAGCCCGAGGACAGTTAGCTACAATGAGCAGTTCTTC. Protein sequence: CASSPRTVSYNEQFF.

This clone was seen only once. The CDR3, as DNA: TGTGCCAGCACCGCAGACAACTATGGCTACACCTTC. As protein: CASTADNYGYTF. The chain is built from TRBV28 and TRBJ1-2; unclear D gene. Trimming left V 7 bases short and J 2 bases short, with 8 bases between. The CDR3 spans 12 residues. Looked up from germline, CDR1 is MDHEN and CDR2 is SYDVKM.

V is TRBV28 and J is TRBJ1-5; D gene ambiguous. The CDR3 sequence is 14 residues long. The germline V gene encodes CDR1 MDHEN and CDR2 SYDVKM. V was cut by 4 bases and J by 3 bases, with 10 bases left in between. Here the CDR3 reads CASSSYRNNQPQHF. CDR3 coding DNA: TGTGCCAGCAGTTCCTACAGAAACAATCAGCCCCAGCATTTT.

V and J are TRBV30 and TRBJ2-1, with a weak D call TRBD2 (6 bases). V was cut by 5 bases and J by 6 bases, with 14 bases left in between. Germline CDR1 GTSNPN, CDR2 SVGIG (reference sequence). The CDR3 is 13 residues long. The CDR3 DNA sequence: TGTGCCTGGGAATGGGTCGGGGGCAATGAGCAGTTCTTC. It yields the protein CAWEWVGGNEQFF.

Worth noting for this clone: The sample carries other DNA sequences with the same CDR3. This chain connects TRBV27 to TRBJ1-5; perhaps TRBD1 as D (6 bases). Germline CDR1 is MNHEY and CDR2 is SMNVEV (reference sequence). Trimming removed 5 bases at V and 6 bases at J, with 11 bases between. This CDR3 comprises 13 residues. CDR3 bases: TGTGCCAGCAGTCTAACAGGGTTTCAGCCCCAGCATTTT. This sequence encodes CASSLTGFQPQHF.

The chain combines TRBV4-3 with TRBJ2-3, with D maybe TRBD1 (5 bases). The germline V gene encodes CDR1 LGHNA and CDR2 YSLEER. This CDR3 comprises 16 residues. With 1 base removed from V and 1 base from J, the gap between germline ends came to 12 bases. CDR3 nucleotides: TGCGCCAGCAGCCAAGGAGCAGGGTGGCGCACAGATACGCAGTATTTT. Translated, it gives CASSQGAGWRTDTQYF.

The CDR3, as DNA: TGCGCCAGCAGCTTGGACCTGGACAGGCACTACGAGCAGTACTTC. It is translated as CASSLDLDRHYEQYF. The chain uses TRBV5-1 and TRBJ2-7; 7 positions match TRBD1. The CDR3 length is 15 residues. V was pared by 0 bases and J by 3 bases, with 6 bases of the junction left unmatched. Germline V gene data show CDR1 as SGHRS and CDR2 as YFSETQ. The complete variable domain, with remaining parts taken from reference TRBV5-1 and TRBJ2-7, reads KAGVTQTPRYLIKTRGQQVTLSCSPISGHRSVSWYQQTPGQGLQFLFEYFSETQRNKGNFPGRFSGRQFSNSRSEMNVSTLELGDSALYLCASSLDLDRHYEQYFGPGTRLTVT.

A note on this clone: Sequence at one end of the junction differs from germline and may be a read error. The chain employs TRBV19 and TRBJ2-4; 8 bases fit TRBD1. There are 14 residues in the CDR3. CDR1 and CDR2 (germline): LNHDA, SQIVND (reference sequence). The CDR3 protein is CASSIVRRRDRMDF. In DNA, the CDR3 is TGTGCCAGTAGTATCGTGAGACGCCGGGACAGGATGGACTTC.

V is TRBV28 and J is TRBJ2-5, with D unresolved. Near its end, the DNA agrees better with TRBJ2-7, so the J call may be wrong. CDR1 is MDHEN, CDR2 SYDVKM, per germline. The CDR3 sequence is 12 residues long. As DNA, the CDR3 is TGTGCCAGCAGTTTATCATCCCGCGAGCAGTACTTC. Amino acids: CASSLSSREQYF.

For this clone: The sample carries other DNA sequences with the same CDR3. V usage is TRBV7-9 and J usage is TRBJ1-5; no clear D gene. Germline CDR1 and CDR2: SEHNR and FQNEAQ (reference sequence). The CDR3 runs to 14 residues. V was shortened by 5 bases and J by 2 bases, with 10 bases between the two germline ends. CDR3 DNA: TGTGCCAGCAGCCTCGGGCAGGGCAATCAGCCCCAGCATTTT. It codes for CASSLGQGNQPQHF.

The CDR3 DNA reads TGTGCCAGCAGCGTTTGGGGACTAACTGTGGGAGCCTACGAGCAGTACTTC. Amino acids: CASSVWGLTVGAYEQYF. V and J are TRBV27 and TRBJ2-7; 7 bases fit TRBD2. CDR3 size: 17 residues. The trim removed 6 bases at V and 2 bases at J, leaving 16 bases unmatched. The V gene's germline CDR1 is MNHEY and CDR2 SMNVEV (reference sequence).

The chain joins TRBV29-1 to TRBJ1-6, with D unresolved. This CDR3 has 8 residues. The germline gives CDR1 SQVTM, CDR2 ANQGSEA. Trimming left V 4 bases short and J 11 bases short, with 0 bases between. The CDR3 is CSVAPLHF. As DNA, the CDR3 is TGCAGCGTTGCACCCCTCCACTTT.

This chain links TRBV19 with TRBJ1-4; a weak D match, TRBD1 (5 bases). V lost 3 bases, J lost 4 bases, and 12 bases lay in between. The CDR3 consists of 15 residues. The germline V gene has CDR1 LNHDA and CDR2 SQIVND (reference sequence). For the CDR3, the DNA is TGTGCCAGTAGTATGGGGCAGGACTTTAATGAAAAACTGTTTTTT. It is translated as CASSMGQDFNEKLFF.

This chain connects TRBV28 to TRBJ2-5, with D perhaps given as TRBD1 or TRBD2 (6 bases each). The germline V gene encodes CDR1 MDHEN and CDR2 SYDVKM. Between the trimmed V and J ends, which lost 4 bases and 3 bases, there was a span of 24 bases. This CDR3 has 18 residues. CDR3: CASSSTAFMEGEEETQYF. The DNA for the CDR3 is TGTGCCAGCAGTTCAACTGCCTTCATGGAGGGGGAGGAAGAGACCCAGTACTTC.

The V call is TRBV19, the J call TRBJ2-1; tentatively, D is TRBD2 (6 bases). The CDR3 contains 15 residues. Looked up from germline, CDR1 is LNHDA and CDR2 is SQIVND (reference sequence). Trimming pared 4 bases from V and 4 bases from J, leaving 14 bases between. The CDR3 loop reads CASSRGTEVYNEQFF. CDR3 sequence (DNA): TGTGCCAGTAGTAGAGGGACTGAGGTTTACAATGAGCAGTTCTTC.

The rearrangement uses TRBV27 and TRBJ2-7, with D possibly TRBD2 on 6 matching bases. Germline V CDR1 and CDR2: MNHEY, SMNVEV (reference sequence). The CDR3 spans 14 residues. Trimming removed 10 bases at V and 0 bases at J, with 16 bases between. The CDR3 bases are TGTGCCACCGGGGCGTACGGGAGCTCCTACGAGCAGTACTTC. As protein: CATGAYGSSYEQYF.